The 6 T cell receptor beta chains below come from one sample, sequenced in a study of tumor and adjacent non-tumor tissue in lung cancer. No cell sorting was done before RNA was extracted from the tissue. TCRbeta libraries were built with three rounds of nested PCR, modified from ARM-PCR. TCRdb reanalysed the multiplex PCR reads using MiXCR and keeps one entry per CDR3 protein. The sample carries 55,000 to 75,000 distinct CDR3 sequences, just under 60% recorded once. Sequencing used lung tumor tissue. These receptors came from a man between 45 and 60 years old with non-small cell lung cancer.

The genes are TRBV18 and TRBJ2-7, with 12 bases that match TRBD1. This CDR3 has 16 residues. Germline assignment: CDR1 KGHSH and CDR2 LQKENI. V lost 3 bases, J lost 5 bases, and 8 bases stayed unmatched. The CDR3 sequence is CASSPPGQGAGDEQYF. The CDR3 region has the DNA TGTGCCAGCTCACCTCCGGGACAGGGGGCCGGTGACGAGCAGTACTTC.

Remarks on this clonotype: A much larger clonotype is one base distant, so this may be a read error. This sequence joins TRBV20-1 and TRBJ1-1; no definite D call. The CDR3 spans 10 residues. Germline CDR1 and CDR2: DFQATT and SNEGSKA (reference sequence). CDR3 region: CRASNTEVFF. CDR3 DNA: TGCAGAGCATCGAACACTGAAGTTTTCTTT.

V gene TRBV7-8 combines with J gene TRBJ2-1; D is unclear. CDR3 length: 11 residues. V was shortened by 11 bases and J by 16 bases, with 21 bases between the two germline ends. Germline CDR1 and CDR2: SGHVS and FQNEAQ. The CDR3: CAGSRLEKNFF. CDR3 nucleotides: TGTGCCGGTAGCCGGTTGGAGAAGAACTTCTTC.

This clonotype was detected many times. CDR3 sequence: CASSLAGNSGNTIYF. The CDR3 DNA is TGTGCCAGCAGCTTAGCAGGGAACTCTGGAAACACCATATATTTT. The chain combines TRBV7-8 with TRBJ1-3; no firm D call. The V gene lost 0 bases and the J gene lost 0 bases, with 6 bases spanning the gap. The CDR3 is 15 residues long. The V gene's germline CDR1 is SGHVS and CDR2 FQNEAQ.

Concerning this clonotype: One junction end does not reproduce the germline sequence, and a read error may be involved. This rearrangement joins TRBV4-2 to TRBJ2-1, with 9 bases matching TRBD2. Germline V gene lookup returns CDR1 LGHNA and CDR2 YNFKEQ. The CDR3 sequence is 16 residues long. The CDR3, as DNA: TGTGCCAGCAGCGGGACCAGCGGGGGGAAGAGGAATGAGCATCTCTTC. Amino acids: CASSGTSGGKRNEHLF.

Details on this clonotype: A much larger clonotype is one base distant, so this may be a read error. This CDR3 fails to terminate in the conserved phenylalanine or tryptophan, so it likely reflects a read error. V is TRBV6-6 and J is TRBJ2-3; no firm D call. Germline CDR1 reads MNHNY; CDR2 reads SVGAGI (reference sequence). The CDR3 contains 15 residues. Between the trimmed V and J ends, which lost 0 bases and 5 bases, there was a span of 12 bases. In DNA form, the CDR3 reads TGTGCCAGCAGTTACTCTAAGGCAGCAGAAGATACGCAGTATCTT. Amino acids: CASSYSKAAEDTQYL.